This entry lists 27 T cell receptor beta chains sequenced from one sample in a study of shared clonotypes between healthy human individuals (TCRdb year 2020). The protocol used for the library was the immunoSEQ multiplex PCR assay. TCRdb's version of the immuneACCESS table is confined to in-frame rearrangements and falls short of the full clone set. An unresolved V gene accounts for under half of the shortfall where checked; the remainder is of unknown origin. The sample table shows about 230,000 clones, and just over 65% are seen once. The ten biggest clones cover around 10% of the sample. The sample consisted of memory CD4+ T cells sorted from blood. This specimen's cell subset or site label, per the study, means: CD45RA-negative fraction. Source of these receptors: a man aged 25 to 45 in good health.

The chain combines TRBV2 with TRBJ2-7; D ambiguous. The length of the CDR3 is 10 residues. V was pared by 5 bases and J by 2 bases, with 1 base between. Looked up from germline, CDR1 is SNHLY and CDR2 is FYNNEI. This chain's CDR3 is CASSPYEQYF. As DNA, the CDR3 is TGTGCCAGCAGTCCCTACGAGCAGTACTTC.

CDR3 protein: CASSGAVGADTQYF. The CDR3 DNA is TGCGCCAGCAGCGGAGCGGTGGGGGCAGATACGCAGTATTTT. V is TRBV5-1 and J is TRBJ2-3; D is possibly TRBD1 or TRBD2 (5 bases each). Trimming removed 4 bases at V and 4 bases at J, with 13 bases between. Germline values: CDR1 SGHRS, CDR2 YFSETQ. This CDR3 region has 14 residues.

V gene TRBV28 combines with J gene TRBJ1-1; D remains unclear. Germline assignment: CDR1 MDHEN and CDR2 SYDVKM. CDR3 length equals 14 residues. V lost 8 bases and J 3 bases, leaving 16 bases between the germline ends. CDR3 in DNA: TGTGCCAGCTCGGAGGCAGGAGCCTACACTGAAGCTTTCTTT. Translation: CASSEAGAYTEAFF.

V and J are TRBV30 and TRBJ2-2, with D possibly being TRBD1 (6 bases). Germline values: CDR1 GTSNPN, CDR2 SVGIG (reference sequence). Trimming removed 2 bases from V and 4 bases from J, with 20 bases in between. The CDR3 is made up of 17 amino acids. The CDR3 sequence: CAWSPLGVGHGTGELFF. The DNA of the CDR3 is TGTGCCTGGAGTCCACTAGGGGTGGGACACGGCACCGGGGAGCTGTTTTTT.

DNA of the CDR3: TGTGCCAGCAGTACAGCGGACAGGGAGTACTTC. Protein product: CASSTADREYF. The J gene is TRBJ2-7, the V gene TRBV6-4; 8 nucleotides match TRBD1. This CDR3 is 11 amino acids long. CDR1 is MRHNA, CDR2 SNTAGT, per germline. With 5 bases clipped from V and 11 bases from J, the junction kept 5 bases outside the gene matches.

The chain uses TRBV6-6 and TRBJ1-1; TRBD1 matches 9 bases. This CDR3 is built from 15 residues. CDR1 MNHNY and CDR2 SVGAGI come from the germline V gene (reference sequence). With 4 bases clipped from V and 6 bases from J, the junction kept 9 bases outside the gene matches. The CDR3 region is CASSLGTGLKAEAFF. CDR3 coding DNA: TGTGCCAGCAGTTTAGGGACAGGGCTGAAGGCTGAAGCTTTCTTT.

The genes are TRBV6-5 and TRBJ2-1; maybe TRBD2 (6 bases). In germline, CDR1 is MNHEY, CDR2 SVGAGI. Trimming left V 5 bases short and J 15 bases short, with 17 bases between. This CDR3 is 12 amino acids long. The CDR3 DNA follows: TGTGCCAGCAGTCCCCAACCGGGAGCTTGGTTCTTC. It is translated as CASSPQPGAWFF.

The chain employs TRBV11-3 and TRBJ2-2; D call uncertain. The CDR3 consists of 14 residues. Trimming cost V 2 bases and J 1 base, with 5 bases left between them. CDR1 and CDR2 (germline): SGHNT, YENEEA. The CDR3 sequence is CASSLLENTGELFF. The CDR3 nucleotides are TGTGCCAGCAGCTTACTAGAGAACACCGGGGAGCTGTTTTTT. The full variable domain, with the rest looked up from reference TRBV11-3 and TRBJ2-2, is EAGVVQSPRYKIIEKKQPVAFWCNPISGHNTLYWYLQNLGQGPELLIRYENEEAVDDSQLPKDRFSAERLKGVDSTLKIQPAELGDSAVYLCASSLLENTGELFFGEGSRLTVL.

In its sample, this clone was seen a few times. The V and J genes are TRBV19 and TRBJ1-1; TRBD1 is a possible D gene (5 bases). The CDR3 spans 13 residues. With 3 bases removed from V and 5 bases from J, the gap between germline ends came to 10 bases. Germline V lookup: CDR1 LNHDA, CDR2 SQIVND (reference sequence). The CDR3 here is CASSIRGGTEAFF. The CDR3 bases are TGTGCCAGTAGTATCCGGGGCGGGACTGAAGCTTTCTTT.

The chain employs TRBV18 and TRBJ2-7; D possibly matches TRBD1 or TRBD2 (5 bases each). The germline V gene encodes CDR1 KGHSH and CDR2 LQKENI. Trimming removed 0 bases at V and 2 bases at J, with 8 bases between. This CDR3 contains 14 residues. CDR3 sequence reads: CASSPPGVPYEQYF. In DNA, the CDR3 is TGTGCCAGCTCACCACCGGGGGTTCCCTACGAGCAGTACTTC.

CDR3 coding DNA: TGTGCCAGCAGCCGAGCAGGGGGAGGGGTCAATGAGCAGTTCTTC. Residues: CASSRAGGGVNEQFF. The J gene is TRBJ2-1, the V gene TRBV7-6, with D perhaps TRBD1 or TRBD2 (7 bases each). V lost 5 bases to trimming and J lost 6 bases, with 17 bases between them. Per germline, CDR1 SGHVS and CDR2 FNYEAQ. The CDR3 runs to 15 residues.

The CDR3 reads CATSRDGTGLYEQYF. As DNA, the CDR3 is TGTGCCACCAGCAGAGATGGGACAGGCCTCTACGAGCAGTACTTC. The J gene is TRBJ2-7, the V gene TRBV15, with TRBD1 identical over 8 bases. Germline trimming cut 0 bases from V and 3 bases from J; bases unmatched to any gene: 4. Germline loops: CDR1 LNHNV, CDR2 YYDKDF (reference sequence). The length of the CDR3 is 15 residues.

As regards this clone: Since a much larger clone is just one base distant, this may be a read error. This chain joins TRBV5-6 and TRBJ1-5; TRBD1 is a possible D gene (6 bases). V gave up 4 bases and J gave up 5 bases, with 16 bases separating them. The V gene's germline CDR1 is SGHDT and CDR2 YYEEEE. This CDR3 is 15 amino acids long. The CDR3 bases are TGTGCCAGCAGCGTCACAGGGAGGCTTTATCAGCCCCAGCATTTT. Its translation is CASSVTGRLYQPQHF.

V usage is TRBV20-1 and J usage is TRBJ1-2; D unresolved. CDR1 and CDR2 (germline): DFQATT, SNEGSKA (reference sequence). The CDR3 sequence is 11 residues long. V gave up 7 bases and J gave up 2 bases, with 8 bases separating them. This CDR3 reads CSEVGNYGYTF. The CDR3 nucleotides are TGCAGTGAAGTGGGAAACTATGGCTACACCTTC.

By share, this clone ranks as medium-sized. The gene calls are TRBV2 and TRBJ1-1; no clear D gene. Germline-derived CDR1 and CDR2 are SNHLY and FYNNEI. The CDR3 length is 13 residues. The V gene lost 7 bases and the J gene lost 4 bases, with 13 bases spanning the gap. The CDR3 bases are TGTGCCAGCACGGCGGGTTCCGGCACTGAAGCTTTCTTT. Protein product: CASTAGSGTEAFF.

The rearrangement uses TRBV5-6 and TRBJ2-5; possible D gene TRBD1, 7 bases. V was shortened by 1 base and J by 2 bases, with 15 bases between the two germline ends. CDR3 size: 16 residues. In germline, CDR1 is SGHDT, CDR2 YYEEEE. The CDR3 sequence: CASSLLGGGDQETQYF. Written as DNA, the CDR3 is TGTGCCAGCAGCTTGTTAGGGGGCGGGGATCAAGAGACCCAGTACTTC.

This clone appeared a few times. V usage is TRBV7-9 and J usage is TRBJ1-2; D not certain. The germline V gene has CDR1 SEHNR and CDR2 FQNEAQ (reference sequence). V lost 7 bases and J lost 0, with 15 bases in between. The CDR3 covers 15 residues. This CDR3 is CASTTRRSSNYGYTF. CDR3 nucleotide sequence: TGTGCCAGCACCACGCGGAGGTCCTCTAACTATGGCTACACCTTC.

This clone has more than one count but fewer than ten. This chain uses TRBV14 with TRBJ2-3; 12 bases fit TRBD2. The V segment lost 0 bases and the J segment 7 bases; nucleotides outside the gene matches: 8. CDR1 and CDR2 (germline): SGHDN, FVKESK. The CDR3 covers 17 residues. The CDR3 sequence: CASSQELAGGPRNTQYF. CDR3 in DNA: TGTGCCAGCAGCCAAGAGCTAGCGGGAGGGCCTCGCAATACGCAGTATTTT.

This clone was observed a single time. The J gene is TRBJ2-5, the V gene TRBV9; 13 bases align to TRBD2. Germline V gene lookup returns CDR1 SGDLS and CDR2 YYNGEE. The CDR3 contains 15 residues. The V and J ends lost 4 bases and 4 bases, in that order; junction bases with no gene match: 4. The CDR3 DNA follows: TGTGCCAGCAGCCCCGGGACTAGCGGGATAGAGACCCAGTACTTC. Translation: CASSPGTSGIETQYF.

This clone was seen a handful of times. This chain joins TRBV20-1 and TRBJ2-7; no firm D call. V was clipped by 4 bases and J by 3 bases, with 7 bases between them. The CDR3 loop spans 11 amino acids. Germline V gives CDR1 DFQATT, CDR2 SNEGSKA (reference sequence). In DNA, the CDR3 is TGCAGTGCTAAAACGTACTACGAGCAGTACTTC. This encodes CSAKTYYEQYF.

The chain joins TRBV5-1 to TRBJ2-3; 8 positions match TRBD1. V lost 4 bases, J lost 1 base, and 5 bases stayed unmatched. Germline V CDR1 and CDR2: SGHRS, YFSETQ. The CDR3 is 15 amino acids. CDR3 loop: CASSIQGDGTDTQYF. The CDR3 coding sequence is TGCGCCAGCAGCATACAGGGGGACGGCACAGATACGCAGTATTTT.

The chain carries TRBV9 and TRBJ2-2; 10 nucleotides line up with TRBD1. Germline V gives CDR1 SGDLS, CDR2 YYNGEE. Unmatched junction bases numbered 16, after V lost 3 bases and J lost 5 bases. CDR3 size: 19 residues. CDR3 residues: CASSDPTRLGQGKTGELFF. CDR3 in DNA: TGTGCCAGCAGCGACCCCACCCGCTTGGGACAGGGGAAAACCGGGGAGCTGTTTTTT.

This clone showed up many times. This rearrangement joins TRBV6-4 to TRBJ2-1; TRBD2 matches at 13 bases. The V segment lost 6 bases and the J segment 5 bases; nucleotides outside the gene matches: 4. CDR1 and CDR2 from the germline V gene are MRHNA and SNTAGT. This CDR3 comprises 15 residues. This chain's CDR3 is CASSILAGGNNEQFF. Here the CDR3 DNA reads TGTGCCAGCAGCATACTAGCGGGAGGGAACAATGAGCAGTTCTTC.

The chain carries TRBV7-8 and TRBJ1-5; no clear D gene. Germline V lookup: CDR1 SGHVS, CDR2 FQNEAQ. The length of the CDR3 is 16 residues. Trimming stripped 3 bases from V and 2 bases from J, with 14 bases between. The DNA of the CDR3 is TGTGCCAGCAGCTTGGTTGCGTTGCACGGCAATCAGCCCCAGCATTTT. This sequence encodes CASSLVALHGNQPQHF. The whole variable domain, remainder taken from reference TRBV7-8 and TRBJ1-5, is GAGVSQSPRYKVAKRGQDVALRCDPISGHVSLFWYQQALGQGPEFLTYFQNEAQLDKSGLPSDRFFAERPEGSVSTLKIQRTQQEDSAVYLCASSLVALHGNQPQHFGDGTRLSIL.

This chain joins TRBV5-1 and TRBJ2-1; 8 bases match TRBD2. Germline-derived CDR1 and CDR2 are SGHRS and YFSETQ. This CDR3 is built from 16 residues. V was pared by 0 bases and J by 0 bases, with 2 bases of the junction left unmatched. Written as DNA, the CDR3 is TGCGCCAGCAGCTTGGTAGCGGGAAGCTCCTACAATGAGCAGTTCTTC. Its translation: CASSLVAGSSYNEQFF.

The rearrangement links TRBV5-6 to TRBJ1-1; no firm D call. Deletions cut 3 bases from V and 5 bases from J, with 14 bases between. CDR3 size: 14 residues. The V gene's germline CDR1 is SGHDT and CDR2 YYEEEE. The CDR3 DNA follows: TGTGCCAGCAGCTATGGGATTTTTAGGACTGAAGCTTTCTTT. It encodes CASSYGIFRTEAFF.

The chain recombines TRBV14 with TRBJ1-4; D ambiguous. The CDR3 is 15 residues long. V lost 3 bases and J 2 bases, leaving 10 bases between the germline ends. CDR1 is SGHDN and CDR2 is FVKESK in the germline V gene. CDR3 region: CASSHRRQTNEKLFF. The CDR3, as DNA: TGTGCCAGCAGCCATCGAAGGCAGACTAATGAAAAACTGTTTTTT.